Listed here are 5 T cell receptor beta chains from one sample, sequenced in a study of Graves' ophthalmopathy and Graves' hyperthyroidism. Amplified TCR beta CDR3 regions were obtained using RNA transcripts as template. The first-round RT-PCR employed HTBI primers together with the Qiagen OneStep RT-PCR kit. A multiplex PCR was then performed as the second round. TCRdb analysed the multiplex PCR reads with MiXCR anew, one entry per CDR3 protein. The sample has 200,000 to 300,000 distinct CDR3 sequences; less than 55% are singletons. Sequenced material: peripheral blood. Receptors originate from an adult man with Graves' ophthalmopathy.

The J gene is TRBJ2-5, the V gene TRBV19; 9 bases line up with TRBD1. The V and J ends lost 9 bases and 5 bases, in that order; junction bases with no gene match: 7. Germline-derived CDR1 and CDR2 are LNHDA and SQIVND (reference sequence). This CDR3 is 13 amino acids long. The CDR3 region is CASAQGARETQYF. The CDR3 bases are TGTGCCAGCGCACAGGGGGCACGGGAGACCCAGTACTTC.

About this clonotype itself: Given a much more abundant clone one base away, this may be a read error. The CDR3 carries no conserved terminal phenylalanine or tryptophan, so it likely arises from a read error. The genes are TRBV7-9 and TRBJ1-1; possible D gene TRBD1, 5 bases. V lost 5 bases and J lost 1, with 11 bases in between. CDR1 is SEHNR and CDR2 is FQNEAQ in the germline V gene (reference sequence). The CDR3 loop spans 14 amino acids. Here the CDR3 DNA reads TGTGCCAGCAGCGAAGACAGTCGGAACACTGAAGCTTTCCTT. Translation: CASSEDSRNTEAFL.

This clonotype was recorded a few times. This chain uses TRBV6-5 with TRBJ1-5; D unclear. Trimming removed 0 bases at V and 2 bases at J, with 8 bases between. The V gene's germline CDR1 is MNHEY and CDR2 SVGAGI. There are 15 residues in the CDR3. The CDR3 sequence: CASSYSARGNQPQHF. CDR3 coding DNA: TGTGCCAGCAGTTACTCGGCCCGGGGCAATCAGCCCCAGCATTTT.

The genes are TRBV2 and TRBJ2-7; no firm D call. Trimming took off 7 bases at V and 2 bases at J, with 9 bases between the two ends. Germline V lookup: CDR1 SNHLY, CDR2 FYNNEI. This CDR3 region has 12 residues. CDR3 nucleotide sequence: TGTGCCAGCATTGTCAAAACCTACGAGCAGTACTTC. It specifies CASIVKTYEQYF.

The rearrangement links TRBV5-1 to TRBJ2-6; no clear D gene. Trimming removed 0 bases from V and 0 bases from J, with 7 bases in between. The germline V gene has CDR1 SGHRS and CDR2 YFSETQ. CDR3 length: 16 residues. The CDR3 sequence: CASSLGPPSGANVLTF. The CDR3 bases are TGCGCCAGCAGCTTGGGTCCACCCTCTGGGGCCAACGTCCTGACTTTC.